A selection of T cell receptor beta chains follows, all from one sample in a study of T cell responses to AZD1222 COVID-19 vaccine. Generated by immunoSEQ multiplex PCR, the TCRdb table keeps only in-frame clones and is missing some. The profile shows some 120,000 clones, over 75% of them singletons. The sample in question was peripheral blood, obtained on day 0 of AZD1222 vaccination. The receptors were sampled from an adult in good health. The CDR3 runs from the conserved cysteine through the conserved F or W. Fields, in order: D gene, V gene, J gene, clone size, CDR3 DNA, CDR3 protein. A D gene is named only where the DNA matches it firmly. The size of a clone is reported for some rows only, either as once, few or many, or as a class for expanded clones.

d_gene: TRBD1
v_gene: TRBV19
j_gene: TRBJ1-1
abundance: few
CDR3nt: TGTGCCAGTAGAGGGACAGGGGGATCGAACACTGAAGCTTTCTTT
CDR3aa: CASRGTGGSNTEAFF

d_gene: NA
v_gene: TRBV7-9
j_gene: TRBJ1-4
abundance: NA
CDR3nt: TGTGCCAGCAGCTTAGTAACCGACTCTACAGGGAAACTGTTTTTT
CDR3aa: CASSLVTDSTGKLFF

d_gene: NA
v_gene: TRBV6-6
j_gene: TRBJ1-5
abundance: once
CDR3nt: TGTGCCAGCAGTAAAAGGACAGACAATCAGCCCCAGCATTTT
CDR3aa: CASSKRTDNQPQHF

d_gene: NA
v_gene: TRBV4-3
j_gene: TRBJ1-2
abundance: NA
CDR3nt: TGCGCCAGCAGCCAAGATAGAGGGGGGAACTATGGCTACACCTTC
CDR3aa: CASSQDRGGNYGYTF

d_gene: NA
v_gene: TRBV29-1
j_gene: TRBJ1-2
abundance: NA
CDR3nt: TGCAGCGTTGGGATCGAGGGAGGCTACACCTTC
CDR3aa: CSVGIEGGYTF

d_gene: NA
v_gene: TRBV6-2/TRBV6-3
j_gene: TRBJ1-2
abundance: once
CDR3nt: TGTGCCAGCCGTTCGGGGGGTGGCTACACCTTC
CDR3aa: CASRSGGGYTF

d_gene: NA
v_gene: TRBV5-5
j_gene: TRBJ1-5
abundance: few
CDR3nt: TGTGCCAGCAGCACCGACCCACGGGGAAATCAGCCCCAGCATTTT
CDR3aa: CASSTDPRGNQPQHF

d_gene: TRBD1
v_gene: TRBV27
j_gene: TRBJ1-6
abundance: NA
CDR3nt: TGTGCCAGCAGTTCAGGGACAGGGGCCTTAGGGCAGCGGAATTCACCCCTCCACTTT
CDR3aa: CASSSGTGALGQRNSPLHF

d_gene: NA
v_gene: TRBV6-5
j_gene: TRBJ1-2
abundance: NA
CDR3nt: TGTGCCAGCAGAAGGCAGGAGGGGAAGGGTGGCTACACCTTC
CDR3aa: CASRRQEGKGGYTF

d_gene: NA
v_gene: TRBV6-1
j_gene: TRBJ2-7
abundance: NA
CDR3nt: TGTGCCAGCAGTGAACAGGGTCAGCAGTACTTC
CDR3aa: CASSEQGQQYF

d_gene: TRBD2
v_gene: TRBV2
j_gene: TRBJ2-1
abundance: NA
CDR3nt: TGTGCCAGCCGTCCGGGACTAGCGGGATATGAGCAGTTCTTC
CDR3aa: CASRPGLAGYEQFF

d_gene: TRBD1
v_gene: TRBV5-4
j_gene: TRBJ1-2
abundance: NA
CDR3nt: TGTGCCAGCACCCCGACAGGGATCTTATCATATGGCTACACCTTC
CDR3aa: CASTPTGILSYGYTF

d_gene: NA
v_gene: TRBV6-6
j_gene: TRBJ2-7
abundance: NA
CDR3nt: TGTGCCAGCAGTCTGGGGGGCCTTCGGCGGGCCCGCTACGAGCAGTACTTC
CDR3aa: CASSLGGLRRARYEQYF

d_gene: NA
v_gene: TRBV21-1
j_gene: TRBJ1-5
abundance: NA
CDR3nt: TGTGCCAGCAGCAAACCCGGACAGGGGGATCAGCCCCAGCATTTT
CDR3aa: CASSKPGQGDQPQHF

d_gene: TRBD1
v_gene: TRBV5-1
j_gene: TRBJ2-3
abundance: NA
CDR3nt: TGCGCCAGCAGCTCGGGACAGGGTCCAGATACGCAGTATTTT
CDR3aa: CASSSGQGPDTQYF

d_gene: TRBD1
v_gene: TRBV3-1/TRBV3-2
j_gene: TRBJ2-7
abundance: NA
CDR3nt: TGTGCCAGCAGCCAGACAGGGGGCGAGGGCGGCGAGCAGTACTTC
CDR3aa: CASSQTGGEGGEQYF

d_gene: NA
v_gene: TRBV18
j_gene: TRBJ1-2
abundance: NA
CDR3nt: TGTGCCAGCTCACCAGGACTGAGAAACTATGGCTACACCTTC
CDR3aa: CASSPGLRNYGYTF

d_gene: NA
v_gene: TRBV6-6
j_gene: TRBJ1-2
abundance: NA
CDR3nt: TGTGCCAGCAGTCTACAACGGCGGACAGTTACCCTTTATGGCTACACCTTC
CDR3aa: CASSLQRRTVTLYGYTF

d_gene: NA
v_gene: TRBV2
j_gene: TRBJ1-1
abundance: NA
CDR3nt: TGTGCCAGCAGTGAACTGACGGGGACTGAAGCTTTCTTT
CDR3aa: CASSELTGTEAFF

d_gene: NA
v_gene: TRBV27
j_gene: TRBJ1-6
abundance: NA
CDR3nt: TGTGCCAGCAGTTTCCGGGTTAATTCACCCCTCCACTTT
CDR3aa: CASSFRVNSPLHF